This T cell receptor (beta chain) was profiled in a study of OX40 agonist ivuxolimab in advanced cancers. Study-level results: At 0.1 to 3.0 mg/kg, CD4+ and CD8+ blood T cells expanded clonally by week 6. In the 0.1-3.0 mg/kg groups, partial responders showed among the lowest expansion. Relative to CD4+ cells, CD8+ T cells on average had more expanded clones.

Libraries were prepared by immunoSEQ multiplex PCR; TCRdb keeps only in-frame clonotypes and omits some of them. The sample records tens of thousands of clones, approximately 84% being singletons. Germline-derived CDR1 and CDR2 are ENHRY and SYGVKD. V shed 0 bases and J shed 1 base, with 6 bases lying between them. This CDR3 has 14 residues. Notes on this clone: Its antigen is still unknown.

This sequence joins TRBV10-3 and TRBJ1-1; D is uncertain. Sequencing used CD4+ or CD8+ T cells sorted from blood, obtained in a trial of the OX40 agonist ivuxolimab. The TCR originated in an adult with an advanced solid tumor such as melanoma, head and neck, liver or kidney cancer. In DNA form, the CDR3 reads TGTGCCATCAGTGAGTCGCAGCAGAACACTGAAGCTTTCTTT. Amino acid sequence: CAISESQQNTEAFF.